These T cell receptor beta chains were read from a single sample in a study of CD8 T cells in ankylosing spondylitis. TCRdb re-called the 5' RACE reads through MiXCR, storing one row per CDR3 protein. Among just under 350,000 distinct CDR3 sequences listed, roughly 15% were seen once. Sequencing input: blood, either unsorted or a sorted T cell fraction (not recorded which). Receptor source: a male donor with ankylosing spondylitis or in good health (not recorded which). CDR3s include the opening cysteine and the closing phenylalanine or tryptophan. A D gene is named only where the DNA matches it firmly. Clone size appears in some rows only: once, few, many, or a class for an expanded clone.

d_gene: TRBD1
v_gene: TRBV9
j_gene: TRBJ2-5
abundance: few
CDR3nt: TGTGCCAGCAGCGAGGCGACAGGGTCAAAGGAGACCCAGTACTTC
CDR3aa: CASSEATGSKETQYF

d_gene: .
v_gene: TRBV28
j_gene: TRBJ1-5
abundance: few
CDR3nt: TGTGCCAGCGGCCCACGGGGAAAGGGGGATCAGCCCCAGCATTTT
CDR3aa: CASGPRGKGDQPQHF

d_gene: .
v_gene: TRBV12-3/TRBV12-4
j_gene: TRBJ1-2
abundance: many
CDR3nt: TGTGCCAGCAGTTTGGAAGGGGATATCTATGGCTACACCTTC
CDR3aa: CASSLEGDIYGYTF

d_gene: .
v_gene: TRBV5-4
j_gene: TRBJ1-3
abundance: .
CDR3nt: TGTGCCAGCAGCTTGGCAGATGGAAACACCATATATTTT
CDR3aa: CASSLADGNTIYF

d_gene: .
v_gene: TRBV6-6
j_gene: TRBJ2-2
abundance: .
CDR3nt: TGTGCCAGCAGCTTCCTCGTTACCGGGGAGCTGTTTTTT
CDR3aa: CASSFLVTGELFF

d_gene: .
v_gene: TRBV12-3/TRBV12-4
j_gene: TRBJ2-7
abundance: few
CDR3nt: TGTGCCAGCAGGGGTCGTAGGACGTCTACGACCTACGAGCAGTACTTC
CDR3aa: CASRGRRTSTTYEQYF

d_gene: .
v_gene: TRBV20-1
j_gene: TRBJ2-3
abundance: .
CDR3nt: TGCAGTGCTGCCCGGGAGTCCCCTGATACGCAGTATTTT
CDR3aa: CSAARESPDTQYF

d_gene: TRBD2
v_gene: TRBV30
j_gene: TRBJ2-7
abundance: few
CDR3nt: TGTGCCTGGAGTGGAACTAGCGGACCCTACGAGCAGTACTTC
CDR3aa: CAWSGTSGPYEQYF

d_gene: .
v_gene: TRBV5-1
j_gene: TRBJ1-4
abundance: few
CDR3nt: TGCGCCAGCAGCTCCCGGGACGGAACTAATGAAAAACTGTTTTTT
CDR3aa: CASSSRDGTNEKLFF

d_gene: TRBD2
v_gene: TRBV27
j_gene: TRBJ2-1
abundance: few
CDR3nt: TGTGCCAGCAGTTCATTTCTAGCGGGAGGATACAATGAGCAGTTCTTC
CDR3aa: CASSSFLAGGYNEQFF

d_gene: .
v_gene: TRBV4-1
j_gene: TRBJ1-2
abundance: .
CDR3nt: TGCGCCAGCAGCCAAGCAGAGGATAACTATGGCTACACCTTC
CDR3aa: CASSQAEDNYGYTF

d_gene: .
v_gene: TRBV11-2
j_gene: TRBJ1-2
abundance: .
CDR3nt: TGTGCCAGCAGCTTAGCGGGGGCCAAAACGGTGGCCTTC
CDR3aa: CASSLAGAKTVAF

d_gene: .
v_gene: TRBV5-1
j_gene: TRBJ1-1
abundance: few
CDR3nt: TGCGCCAGCAGCTTCGGGGAGAGGATGAACACTGAAGCTTTCTTT
CDR3aa: CASSFGERMNTEAFF